The 20 T cell receptor beta chains given below trace back to one sample, sequenced in a study of T cells after yellow fever vaccination. TCRdb used MiXCR to reprocess the 5' RACE reads, holding one entry per CDR3 protein. In the table there are 200,000 to 300,000 distinct CDR3 sequences, 3.6% of which are singletons. This specimen consisted of PBMCs, obtained 15 days after the yellow fever booster vaccination. The receptor set was obtained from a man between 18 and 29 years old who received the YFV17D yellow fever vaccine.

In this sample, this clonotype turned up many times. The V gene is TRBV6-2 or TRBV6-3, the J gene TRBJ2-3, with D possibly being TRBD2 (5 bases). CDR1 is MNHEY, CDR2 SVGEGT, per germline. Trimming cost V 5 bases and J 4 bases, with 16 bases left between them. This CDR3 spans 15 amino acids. The CDR3 sequence: CASSPGESGADTQYF. The CDR3 nucleotides are TGTGCCAGCAGTCCCGGGGAAAGCGGCGCAGATACGCAGTATTTT.

This clonotype was found many times. The chain combines TRBV7-2 with TRBJ2-2, with 8 bases that match TRBD1. J was trimmed by 5 bases and V by 2 bases; bases with no gene match: 4. Germline V gives CDR1 SGHTA, CDR2 FQGNSA. The CDR3 sequence is 15 residues long. This chain's CDR3 is CASSLLDRVTGELFF. The DNA of the CDR3 is TGTGCCAGCAGCTTATTGGACAGGGTAACCGGGGAGCTGTTTTTT.

This clonotype was recorded at least ten times. The chain has TRBV7-2 and TRBJ1-6; no firm D call. The CDR3 is 16 amino acids. Between the trimmed V and J ends, which lost 2 bases and 4 bases, there was a span of 12 bases. Germline loops: CDR1 SGHTA, CDR2 FQGNSA. The CDR3 region has the DNA TGTGCCAGCAGCTTAAGGTCTACAGAATATAATTCACCCCTCCACTTT. This codes for CASSLRSTEYNSPLHF.

This clonotype appeared many times. The gene calls are TRBV5-5 and TRBJ2-1, with D unresolved. The germline V gene has CDR1 SGHKS and CDR2 YYEKEE (reference sequence). Trimming took 0 bases from V and 2 from J, leaving 6 bases between them. The CDR3 consists of 14 residues. CDR3 in DNA: TGTGCCAGCAGCTTGGACACCCCCTACAATGAGCAGTTCTTC. Residues: CASSLDTPYNEQFF.

At least ten counts were recorded for this clonotype. The chain combines TRBV24-1 with TRBJ2-5; 7 positions match TRBD1. The CDR3 contains 16 residues. Looked up from germline, CDR1 is KGHDR and CDR2 is SFDVKD. With 7 bases clipped from V and 2 bases from J, the junction kept 12 bases outside the gene matches. CDR3 in DNA: TGTGCCACCAGCCTAACCGGGACAGACCGTCAAGAGACCCAGTACTTC. Its protein is CATSLTGTDRQETQYF.

In its sample, this clonotype was seen many times. The chain carries TRBV6-5 and TRBJ2-7; D unresolved. With 4 bases removed from V and 6 bases from J, the gap between germline ends came to 13 bases. The CDR3 has 13 amino acids. Germline V gene data show CDR1 as MNHEY and CDR2 as SVGAGI. As DNA, the CDR3 is TGTGCCAGCAGTTTCGGGTCTCCTCTCGAGCAGTACTTC. Translated, it gives CASSFGSPLEQYF.

This clonotype came up many times. This chain links TRBV2 with TRBJ2-5; D may be TRBD2 (5 bases). V gave up 6 bases and J gave up 2 bases, with 13 bases separating them. The germline gives CDR1 SNHLY, CDR2 FYNNEI. The CDR3 sequence is 14 residues long. The CDR3 DNA follows: TGTGCCAGCAGCCGACTAACACCACAAGAGACCCAGTACTTC. Translating it yields CASSRLTPQETQYF.

This clonotype was observed at least ten times. V is TRBV10-3 and J is TRBJ1-1; D gene ambiguous. Trimming removed 9 bases from V and 1 base from J, with 12 bases in between. This CDR3 comprises 13 residues. Germline V gene lookup returns CDR1 ENHRY and CDR2 SYGVKD. CDR3 loop: CAMTVAANTEAFF. The CDR3 DNA reads as TGTGCCATGACGGTGGCAGCGAACACTGAAGCTTTCTTT.

There are many counts of this clonotype. The chain couples TRBV15 to TRBJ2-1; TRBD2 aligns across 10 bases. V shed 0 bases, J shed 4 bases, and the junction held 6 bases outside the gene matches. From germline, CDR1 is LNHNV and CDR2 YYDKDF (reference sequence). The CDR3 sequence is 17 residues long. Here the CDR3 reads CATSRDHLLAGYNEQFF. In DNA form, the CDR3 reads TGTGCCACCAGCAGAGATCACCTACTAGCGGGGTACAATGAGCAGTTCTTC. Supplemented by reference TRBV15 and TRBJ2-1, the full variable domain reads DAMVIQNPRYQVTQFGKPVTLSCSQTLNHNVMYWYQQKSSQAPKLLFHYYDKDFNNEADTPDNFQSRRPNTSFCFLDIRSPGLGDTAMYLCATSRDHLLAGYNEQFFGPGTRLTVL.

This clonotype was recorded at least ten times. The chain couples TRBV7-9 to TRBJ2-1; D ambiguous. CDR3 length: 12 amino acids. Germline values: CDR1 SEHNR, CDR2 FQNEAQ (reference sequence). V lost 2 bases to trimming and J lost 15 bases, with 14 bases between them. In DNA form, the CDR3 reads TGTGCCAGCAGCTTAATGGGCTCCCCCCCGTTCTTC. Amino acids: CASSLMGSPPFF. Complete variable domain (other parts from reference TRBV7-9 and TRBJ2-1): DTGVSQNPRHKITKRGQNVTFRCDPISEHNRLYWYRQTLGQGPEFLTYFQNEAQLEKSRLLSDRFSAERPKGSFSTLEIQRTEQGDSAMYLCASSLMGSPPFFGPGTRLTVL.

This chain connects TRBV20-1 to TRBJ2-5, with 7 nucleotides matching TRBD2. CDR1 DFQATT and CDR2 SNEGSKA come from the germline V gene (reference sequence). The CDR3 totals 13 residues. CDR3 in amino acids: CRRRTGGQETQYF. The DNA of the CDR3 is TGCAGGCGGCGGACGGGGGGACAAGAGACCCAGTACTTC.

This clonotype has at least ten counts. The chain is built from TRBV5-4 and TRBJ2-3, with 7 bases lining up with TRBD1. The germline gives CDR1 SGHNT, CDR2 YYREEE (reference sequence). Trimming at V came to 0 bases and at J to 0 bases, leaving 4 bases not matched to a gene. CDR3 length: 16 residues. CDR3 sequence: CASSLGQGRSTDTQYF. CDR3 nucleotides: TGTGCCAGCAGCTTGGGACAGGGTAGGAGCACAGATACGCAGTATTTT.

The chain carries TRBV20-1 and TRBJ2-1; TRBD2 aligns across 9 bases. Per the germline V gene, CDR1 is DFQATT and CDR2 is SNEGSKA (reference sequence). V lost 0 bases and J lost 7; bases outside the gene matches: 7. This CDR3 has 15 residues. CDR3 nucleotide sequence: TGCAGTGCTAGAGATCCGGCGGGAGGGGGTAATGAGCAGTTCTTC. This gives the protein CSARDPAGGGNEQFF.

This clonotype was seen repeatedly, ten times or more. CDR3 residues: CASSRQPPGTNTEAFF. DNA of the CDR3: TGTGCCAGCAGCCGGCAGCCCCCCGGGACCAACACTGAAGCTTTCTTT. J is TRBJ1-1 and V is TRBV3-1; TRBD1 is a possible D gene (5 bases). CDR1 LGHDT and CDR2 YNNKEL come from the germline V gene (reference sequence). CDR3 length: 16 amino acids. Trimming left V 4 bases short and J 2 bases short, with 17 bases between.

J is TRBJ1-3 and V is TRBV19; D gene unclear. The CDR3 spans 15 residues. Germline loops: CDR1 LNHDA, CDR2 SQIVND (reference sequence). Trimming took 6 bases from V and 4 from J, leaving 16 bases between them. The CDR3 loop reads CASSPYLGDGNTIYF. The CDR3 bases are TGTGCCAGTAGCCCTTATTTGGGTGACGGAAACACCATATATTTT.

Note on this clonotype: This may come from a read error, since a much larger clone is one base off. The chain links TRBV13 to TRBJ2-2; the D gene is possibly TRBD2 (5 bases). From germline, CDR1 is PRHDT and CDR2 FYEKMQ (reference sequence). The length of the CDR3 is 16 residues. The CDR3 region has the DNA TGTGCCAGCAGCTTGATGATAGCAGACTTCACCGGGGAGCTGATTTTT. Translating it yields CASSLMIADFTGELIF.

This clonotype was seen repeatedly, ten times or more. The chain is built from TRBV24-1 and TRBJ2-1; either TRBD1 or TRBD2 may fit D (7 bases each). This CDR3 spans 17 amino acids. Trimming took off 1 base at V and 5 bases at J, with 17 bases between the two ends. Germline V gene sequence: CDR1 KGHDR, CDR2 SFDVKD. This CDR3 is CATSDLGEGAMDNEQFF. The CDR3 DNA is TGTGCCACCAGTGATTTAGGGGAGGGGGCAATGGACAATGAGCAGTTCTTC.

This clonotype was observed many times. The gene calls are TRBV19 and TRBJ1-6; no firm D call. Germline values: CDR1 LNHDA, CDR2 SQIVND (reference sequence). The V and J ends lost 5 bases and 8 bases respectively, with 13 bases between them. The CDR3 has 14 amino acids. In DNA form, the CDR3 reads TGTGCCAGTAGTCGCCGGGCAGCGTATTCACCCCTCCACTTT. This sequence encodes CASSRRAAYSPLHF.

The chain recombines TRBV5-4 with TRBJ2-3, with D hard to call. The CDR3 is 16 residues long. Germline CDR1 reads SGHNT; CDR2 reads YYREEE (reference sequence). The germline V and J ends were trimmed by 3 bases and 1 base, with 15 bases remaining between them. The CDR3 DNA is TGTGCCAGCAGCTGGGGTAGCACGGTGGGCACAGATACGCAGTATTTT. This encodes CASSWGSTVGTDTQYF.

This clonotype was seen at least ten times. In DNA, the CDR3 is TGTGCCAGCAGCTTTTCAACGATTTACAATGAGCAGTTCTTC. Amino acids: CASSFSTIYNEQFF. The V and J genes are TRBV7-9 and TRBJ2-1; no firm D call. The V gene lost 3 bases and the J gene lost 4 bases, with 10 bases spanning the gap. Germline V lookup: CDR1 SEHNR, CDR2 FQNEAQ (reference sequence). CDR3 size: 14 residues.